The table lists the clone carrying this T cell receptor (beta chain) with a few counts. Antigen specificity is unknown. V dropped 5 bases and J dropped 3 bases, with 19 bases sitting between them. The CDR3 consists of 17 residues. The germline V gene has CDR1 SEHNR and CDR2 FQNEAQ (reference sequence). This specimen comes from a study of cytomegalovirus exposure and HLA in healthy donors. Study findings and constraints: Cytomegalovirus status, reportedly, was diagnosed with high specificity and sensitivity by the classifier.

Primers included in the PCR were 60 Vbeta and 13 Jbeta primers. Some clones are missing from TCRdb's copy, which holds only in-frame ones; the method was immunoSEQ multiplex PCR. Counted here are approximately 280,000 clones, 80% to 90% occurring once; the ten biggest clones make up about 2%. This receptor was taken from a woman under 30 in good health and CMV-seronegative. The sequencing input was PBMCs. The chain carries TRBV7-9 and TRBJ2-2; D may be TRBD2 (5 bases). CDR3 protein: CASSARQRGLHTGELFF. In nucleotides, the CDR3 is TGTGCCAGCAGCGCCCGGCAGAGAGGACTTCACACCGGGGAGCTGTTTTTT.